Each of the 29 T cell receptor beta chains below was sequenced from the same sample in a study of blood T cell repertoires in COVID-19. Here immunoSEQ multiplex PCR was the method, and the copy in TCRdb shows in-frame clones only, minus some. The table has under 250,000 clones, about 86% seen once. Material: peripheral blood. Source of these receptors: a woman aged 55-70 years with acute or convalescent COVID-19.

The chain carries TRBV6-2 or TRBV6-3 and TRBJ1-3; D is undetermined. V gave up 5 bases and J gave up 0 bases, with 5 bases separating them. The length of the CDR3 is 13 residues. CDR1 is MNHEY and CDR2 is SVGEGT in the germline V gene. CDR3 protein: CASSTASGNTIYF. In DNA, the CDR3 is TGTGCCAGCAGTACAGCCTCTGGAAACACCATATATTTT.

The chain uses TRBV2 and TRBJ1-5; possibly TRBD1 for D (5 bases). Germline CDR1 SNHLY, CDR2 FYNNEI. V lost 3 bases and J lost 6, with 12 bases in between. The length of the CDR3 is 14 residues. The chain's CDR3 is CASSDRARRQPQHF. The CDR3, as DNA: TGTGCCAGCAGTGACAGGGCGAGACGTCAGCCCCAGCATTTT.

The rearrangement joins TRBV9 to TRBJ1-2; tentative D call: TRBD1 (5 bases). Trimming removed 4 bases from V and 6 bases from J, with 19 bases in between. Per the germline V gene, CDR1 is SGDLS and CDR2 is YYNGEE. The CDR3 is made up of 15 amino acids. CDR3: CASSPDPGGIDGYTF. DNA of the CDR3: TGTGCCAGCAGCCCCGACCCTGGGGGGATAGATGGCTACACCTTC.

V is TRBV5-1 and J is TRBJ1-5, with 7 nucleotides matching TRBD1. Trimming cost V 4 bases and J 4 bases; bases outside gene matches: 14. The germline CDR1 and CDR2 sequences are SGHRS and YFSETQ. CDR3 length: 17 amino acids. CDR3 in DNA: TGCGCCAGCAGCCCGGGCCAGATGACAGGGTTAAATCAGCCCCAGCATTTT. Protein sequence: CASSPGQMTGLNQPQHF. The whole variable domain, remainder taken from reference TRBV5-1 and TRBJ1-5, is KAGVTQTPRYLIKTRGQQVTLSCSPISGHRSVSWYQQTPGQGLQFLFEYFSETQRNKGNFPGRFSGRQFSNSRSEMNVSTLELGDSALYLCASSPGQMTGLNQPQHFGDGTRLSIL.

The chain combines TRBV27 with TRBJ1-2; maybe TRBD1 (6 bases). Per the germline V gene, CDR1 is MNHEY and CDR2 is SMNVEV (reference sequence). The CDR3 covers 15 residues. V was clipped by 5 bases and J by 5 bases, with 18 bases between them. The DNA for the CDR3 is TGTGCCAGCAGTCTCGGGGGGGCACGAAGTTATGGCTACACCTTC. Translated, it gives CASSLGGARSYGYTF.

This chain joins TRBV5-1 and TRBJ1-1; perhaps TRBD1 as D (6 bases). V dropped 0 bases and J dropped 1 base, with 16 bases sitting between them. This CDR3 spans 17 amino acids. Looked up from germline, CDR1 is SGHRS and CDR2 is YFSETQ. The CDR3 protein is CASSLGFWGLENTEAFF. The CDR3 nucleotides read TGCGCCAGCAGCTTGGGTTTCTGGGGGCTAGAGAACACTGAAGCTTTCTTT.

The chain joins TRBV7-9 to TRBJ1-1; no clear D. This CDR3 contains 13 residues. CDR1 is SEHNR and CDR2 is FQNEAQ in the germline V gene (reference sequence). Trimming removed 3 bases at V and 1 base at J, with 6 bases between. CDR3 nucleotides: TGTGCCAGCAGCTTTGGCCCGAACACTGAAGCTTTCTTT. It specifies CASSFGPNTEAFF.

The chain links TRBV15 to TRBJ1-5; D unresolved. The CDR3 length is 16 residues. CDR1 and CDR2 (germline): LNHNV, YYDKDF (reference sequence). V shed 1 base and J shed 4 bases, with 14 bases lying between them. CDR3 DNA sequence: TGTGCCACCAGCAGAGGGACCCCGGGAGGGAATCAGCCCCAGCATTTT. Translated, it gives CATSRGTPGGNQPQHF.

V usage is TRBV29-1 and J usage is TRBJ2-3; 11 bases are a match to TRBD1. Looked up from germline, CDR1 is SQVTM and CDR2 is ANQGSEA. This CDR3 is built from 15 residues. After removal of 1 base from V and 3 bases from J, the junction contained 3 bases not matched to a gene. The CDR3 DNA reads as TGCAGCGTTGAAGCCTGGGACAGGGGGACAGATACGCAGTATTTT. Its translation: CSVEAWDRGTDTQYF.

The genes are TRBV19 and TRBJ1-5, with D perhaps matching TRBD1 (5 bases). There are 16 residues in the CDR3. Trimming left V 6 bases short and J 0 bases short, with 15 bases between. Germline assignment: CDR1 LNHDA and CDR2 SQIVND (reference sequence). CDR3 region: CASSPGGYASNQPQHF. The CDR3 nucleotides read TGTGCCAGTAGCCCGGGGGGGTATGCTAGCAATCAGCCCCAGCATTTT.

The chain links TRBV2 to TRBJ1-2, with 8 positions matching TRBD1. V lost 0 bases, J lost 6 bases, and 6 bases stayed unmatched. The CDR3 length is 15 residues. Germline V gene lookup returns CDR1 SNHLY and CDR2 FYNNEI. The DNA for the CDR3 is TGTGCCAGCAGTGAAGCGCAGGGGGCAGTTAATGGCTACACCTTC. Its protein is CASSEAQGAVNGYTF.

The genes are TRBV6-1 and TRBJ1-2; D remains ambiguous. Germline lookup yields CDR1 MNHNS and CDR2 SASEGT. This CDR3 is 15 amino acids long. V dropped 0 bases and J dropped 4 bases, with 12 bases sitting between them. CDR3 in amino acids: CASSEAPSGSYGYTF. For the CDR3, the DNA is TGTGCCAGCAGTGAAGCGCCCTCAGGCAGCTATGGCTACACCTTC.

The V gene is TRBV6-2 or TRBV6-3, the J gene TRBJ1-2; D may be TRBD1 (6 bases). This CDR3 has 13 amino acids. V was cut by 4 bases and J by 4 bases, with 10 bases left in between. Germline V CDR1 and CDR2: MNHEY, SVGEGT. The CDR3 DNA follows: TGTGCCAGCAGTTGGGGGCTTACCTATGGCTACACCTTC. Encoded protein: CASSWGLTYGYTF.

The chain has TRBV29-1 and TRBJ2-1, with unresolved D. The CDR3 totals 10 residues. Germline CDR1 and CDR2: SQVTM and ANQGSEA. V gave up 5 bases and J gave up 5 bases, with 4 bases separating them. CDR3 bases: TGCAGCGTTCCCGACAATGAGCAGTTCTTC. Its protein product is CSVPDNEQFF.

The chain carries TRBV5-1 and TRBJ2-6, with TRBD1 identical over 10 bases. From germline, CDR1 is SGHRS and CDR2 YFSETQ. This CDR3 is built from 19 residues. Unmatched junction bases numbered 10, after V lost 4 bases and J lost 0 bases. The CDR3 nucleotides are TGCGCCAGCAGCCACGGAACGGGACAGGGGTTCTCTGGGGCCAACGTCCTGACTTTC. This gives the protein CASSHGTGQGFSGANVLTF.

The chain is built from TRBV5-1 and TRBJ2-5; D not certain. V was clipped by 2 bases and J by 3 bases, with 2 bases between them. Germline values: CDR1 SGHRS, CDR2 YFSETQ. The CDR3 runs to 11 residues. CDR3 coding DNA: TGCGCCAGCAGCTTCAAAGAGACCCAGTACTTC. It codes for CASSFKETQYF.

This chain uses TRBV19 with TRBJ2-7; D is undetermined. The CDR3 runs 14 residues. Germline values: CDR1 LNHDA, CDR2 SQIVND (reference sequence). V was cut by 5 bases and J by 0 bases, with 11 bases left in between. The CDR3 coding sequence is TGTGCCAGTAGTCCGGGTCACTACTCCTACGAGCAGTACTTC. This translates into CASSPGHYSYEQYF.

V is TRBV11-2 and J is TRBJ2-7, with a possible D match to TRBD1 (7 bases). The ends were cut back, 5 bases at V and 0 bases at J, with 17 bases in the middle. Germline CDR1 and CDR2: SGHAT and FQNNGV. The CDR3 sequence is 16 residues long. CDR3 coding DNA: TGTGCCAGCAGCCAGGACGGAGGGGGCGCCTCCTACGAGCAGTACTTC. Its translation is CASSQDGGGASYEQYF.

This chain connects TRBV11-3 to TRBJ1-1; TRBD1 matches at 9 bases. From germline, CDR1 is SGHNT and CDR2 YENEEA. The CDR3 totals 20 residues. Trimming removed 3 bases from V and 0 bases from J; junction bases left unmatched: 17. CDR3 coding DNA: TGTGCCAGCAGCTTTGTATTACAGGGGGCGGTGGGGGTGATGAACACTGAAGCTTTCTTT. Encoded protein: CASSFVLQGAVGVMNTEAFF. The complete variable domain, with remaining parts taken from reference TRBV11-3 and TRBJ1-1, reads EAGVVQSPRYKIIEKKQPVAFWCNPISGHNTLYWYLQNLGQGPELLIRYENEEAVDDSQLPKDRFSAERLKGVDSTLKIQPAELGDSAVYLCASSFVLQGAVGVMNTEAFFGQGTRLTVV.

The chain couples TRBV5-6 to TRBJ1-5; 8 bases fit TRBD1. The CDR3 runs to 16 residues. Germline CDR1 is SGHDT and CDR2 is YYEEEE. V shed 4 bases, J shed 1 base, and the junction held 7 bases outside the gene matches. The CDR3: CASSLDRGRSNQPQHF. The DNA of the CDR3 is TGTGCCAGCAGCCTTGACAGGGGTCGGAGCAATCAGCCCCAGCATTTT. The full variable domain, in which reference TRBV5-6 and TRBJ1-5 provide the parts outside the CDR3, is DAGVTQSPTHLIKTRGQQVTLRCSPKSGHDTVSWYQQALGQGPQFIFQYYEEEERQRGNFPDRFSGHQFPNYSSELNVNALLLGDSALYLCASSLDRGRSNQPQHFGDGTRLSIL.

The chain employs TRBV10-3 and TRBJ1-1, with a possible D match to TRBD1 (5 bases). V was shortened by 8 bases and J by 0 bases, with 10 bases between the two germline ends. This CDR3 has 13 residues. Germline CDR1 and CDR2: ENHRY and SYGVKD. The DNA for the CDR3 is TGTGCCATCCGGGACTCCTTGAACACTGAAGCTTTCTTT. Translated, it gives CAIRDSLNTEAFF.

This clone was counted many times. The V call is TRBV6-2 or TRBV6-3, the J call TRBJ1-5; D is unresolved. Germline V CDR1 and CDR2: MNHEY, SVGEGT. The length of the CDR3 is 13 residues. V dropped 3 bases and J dropped 6 bases, with 9 bases sitting between them. The CDR3 region has the DNA TGTGCCAGCAGTTATGGGCCCTCTCAGCCCCAGCATTTT. This sequence encodes CASSYGPSQPQHF.

V gene TRBV5-1 combines with J gene TRBJ2-1, with 7 bases aligning to TRBD2. The CDR3 covers 17 residues. Germline-derived CDR1 and CDR2 are SGHRS and YFSETQ. The junction had 17 bases not matched to a gene; V was cut back by 4 bases and J by 7 bases. Here the CDR3 reads CASSPLGLAALGNEQFF. The CDR3 bases are TGCGCCAGCAGCCCTTTGGGTCTAGCGGCACTGGGAAATGAGCAGTTCTTC. Full variable domain (missing parts from reference TRBV5-1 and TRBJ2-1): KAGVTQTPRYLIKTRGQQVTLSCSPISGHRSVSWYQQTPGQGLQFLFEYFSETQRNKGNFPGRFSGRQFSNSRSEMNVSTLELGDSALYLCASSPLGLAALGNEQFFGPGTRLTVL.

This clone came up many times. The J gene is TRBJ1-6, the V gene TRBV27; no clear D gene. V was trimmed by 2 bases and J by 4 bases, leaving 3 bases between them. Germline V CDR1 and CDR2: MNHEY, SMNVEV (reference sequence). The CDR3 is 13 amino acids. The CDR3 loop is CASSLTYNSPLHF. The CDR3 DNA sequence: TGTGCCAGCAGTTTAACTTATAATTCACCCCTCCACTTT.

The chain uses TRBV3-1 (or the pseudogene TRBV3-2) and TRBJ2-7; 14 bases map to TRBD2. Germline CDR1 LGHDT, CDR2 YNNKEL (reference sequence). CDR3 length: 16 amino acids. V was pared by 4 bases and J by 3 bases, with 5 bases of the junction left unmatched. CDR3: CASSPGTSGGIYEQYF. CDR3 nucleotide sequence: TGTGCCAGCAGCCCCGGGACTAGCGGGGGAATCTACGAGCAGTACTTC.

This clone was seen just once. This chain connects TRBV5-5 to TRBJ1-3; D unresolved. CDR1 and CDR2 from the germline V gene are SGHKS and YYEKEE (reference sequence). The CDR3 sequence is 15 residues long. V shed 3 bases and J shed 0 bases, with 10 bases lying between them. The CDR3 bases are TGTGCCAGCAGCTCTTCTGTCAGCTCTGGAAACACCATATATTTT. This gives the protein CASSSSVSSGNTIYF.

This chain connects TRBV28 to TRBJ1-3; 8 bases line up with TRBD1. This CDR3 is 15 amino acids long. Germline V CDR1 and CDR2: MDHEN, SYDVKM. The V and J ends lost 7 bases and 7 bases, in that order; junction bases with no gene match: 12. The CDR3 loop reads CASTPLGQGRNTIYF. CDR3 sequence (DNA): TGTGCCAGCACTCCCCTTGGACAGGGTCGGAACACCATATATTTT.

This clone has a handful of counts. The genes are TRBV7-2 and TRBJ1-4; tentatively, D is TRBD1 (6 bases). V was trimmed by 1 base and J by 11 bases, leaving 11 bases between them. Germline loops: CDR1 SGHTA, CDR2 FQGNSA. CDR3 size: 13 residues. CDR3 coding DNA: TGTGCCAGCAGCTTAGGGGGGCAGCTTAAACTGTTTTTT. Its translation is CASSLGGQLKLFF.

The chain combines TRBV3-1 (or the pseudogene TRBV3-2) with TRBJ2-7; 10 bases fit TRBD1. This CDR3 comprises 15 residues. From germline, CDR1 is LGHDT and CDR2 YNNKEL (reference sequence). The trim removed 1 base at V and 4 bases at J, leaving 4 bases unmatched. The CDR3 region has the DNA TGTGCCAGCAGCCAAGTTCCGGGACAGGGGTACGAGCAGTACTTC. It is translated as CASSQVPGQGYEQYF.